This TCR beta chain was documented in a study of cytomegalovirus exposure and HLA in healthy donors. This clone occurred a few times. The antigen is undetermined. V lost 2 bases, J lost 5 bases, and 5 bases stayed unmatched. The germline V gene encodes CDR1 MDHEN and CDR2 SYDVKM. CDR3 length: 15 residues. Only in-frame clones appear in the TCRdb table, and some are missing; sequencing was by immunoSEQ multiplex PCR. This repertoire shows more than 85,000 clones, approximately 86% found once; its top ten account for 4%. The study's findings and limits: Most TCR sequences showed up rarely, but some public TCRs showed up in many donors. A few CMV-associated chains were confirmed in vitro to be specific for CMV antigens.

This receptor was taken from a woman aged 18-29 years in good health and CMV-seropositive. The J gene is TRBJ2-2, the V gene TRBV28; 7 nucleotides line up with TRBD1. The material sequenced was PBMCs. The CDR3 protein is CASSLNPGGTGELFF. The CDR3, as DNA: TGTGCCAGCAGTTTAAATCCAGGGGGTACCGGGGAGCTGTTTTTT. Complete variable domain (other parts from reference TRBV28 and TRBJ2-2): DVKVTQSSRYLVKRTGEKVFLECVQDMDHENMFWYRQDPGLGLRLIYFSYDVKMKEKGDIPEGYSVSREKKERFSLILESASTNQTSMYLCASSLNPGGTGELFFGEGSRLTVL.